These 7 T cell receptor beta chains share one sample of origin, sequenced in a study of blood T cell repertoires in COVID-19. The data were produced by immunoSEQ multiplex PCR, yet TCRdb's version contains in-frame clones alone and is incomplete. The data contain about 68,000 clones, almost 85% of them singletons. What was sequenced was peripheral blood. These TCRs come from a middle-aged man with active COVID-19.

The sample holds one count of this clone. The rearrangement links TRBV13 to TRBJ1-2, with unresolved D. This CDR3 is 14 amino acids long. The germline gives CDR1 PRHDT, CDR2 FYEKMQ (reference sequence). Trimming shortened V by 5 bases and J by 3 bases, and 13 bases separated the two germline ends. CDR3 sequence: CASSLTREYYGYTF. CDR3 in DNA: TGTGCCAGCAGCCTTACGCGGGAGTACTATGGCTACACCTTC.

The CDR3 protein is CASSMARMNTEAFF. DNA for the CDR3: TGTGCCAGTAGTATGGCCCGCATGAACACTGAAGCTTTCTTT. This rearrangement joins TRBV19 to TRBJ1-1; no definite D call. Germline V gene data show CDR1 as LNHDA and CDR2 as SQIVND (reference sequence). The CDR3 is 14 residues long. Trimming took off 3 bases at V and 0 bases at J, with 8 bases between the two ends.

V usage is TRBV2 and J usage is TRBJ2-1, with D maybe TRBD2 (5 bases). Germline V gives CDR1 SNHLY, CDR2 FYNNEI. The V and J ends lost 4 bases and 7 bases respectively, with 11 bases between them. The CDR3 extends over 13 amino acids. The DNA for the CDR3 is TGTGCCAGCAGTGGAGGGCGTGGGAATGAGCAGTTCTTC. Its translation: CASSGGRGNEQFF.

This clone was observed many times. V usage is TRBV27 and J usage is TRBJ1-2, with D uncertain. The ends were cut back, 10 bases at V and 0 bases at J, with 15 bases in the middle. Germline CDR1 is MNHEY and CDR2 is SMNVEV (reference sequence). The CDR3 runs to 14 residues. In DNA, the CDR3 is TGTGCCACCCGCCCATCGGTCCCTAACTATGGCTACACCTTC. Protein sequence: CATRPSVPNYGYTF.

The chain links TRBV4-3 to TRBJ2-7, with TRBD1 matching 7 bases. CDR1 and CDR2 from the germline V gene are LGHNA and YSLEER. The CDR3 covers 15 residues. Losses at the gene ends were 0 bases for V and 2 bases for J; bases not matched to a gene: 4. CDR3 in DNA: TGCGCCAGCAGCCAAGACCTGGGACAGCCCTACGAGCAGTACTTC. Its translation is CASSQDLGQPYEQYF.

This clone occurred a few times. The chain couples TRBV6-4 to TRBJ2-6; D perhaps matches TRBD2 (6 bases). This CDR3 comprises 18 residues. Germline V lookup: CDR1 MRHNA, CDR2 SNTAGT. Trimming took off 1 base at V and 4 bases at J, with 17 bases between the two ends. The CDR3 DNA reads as TGTGCCAGCAGTGACTGGGGGGACCCCTCAGGCGGGGCCAACGTCCTGACTTTC. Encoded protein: CASSDWGDPSGGANVLTF.

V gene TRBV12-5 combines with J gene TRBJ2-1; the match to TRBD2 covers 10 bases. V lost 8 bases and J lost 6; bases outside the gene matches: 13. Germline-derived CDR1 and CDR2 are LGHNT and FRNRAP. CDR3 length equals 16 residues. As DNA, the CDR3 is TGTGCTAGTCGACACCCAAGGAGCGGGGGGGTCAATGAGCAGTTCTTC. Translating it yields CASRHPRSGGVNEQFF.